The T cell receptor beta chain under discussion was sequenced for a study of shared clonotypes between healthy human individuals. With 5 bases clipped from V and 0 bases from J, the junction kept 7 bases outside the gene matches. The CDR3 is 17 residues long. CDR1 is MDHEN, CDR2 SYDVKM, per germline. Per the authors' pipeline: ImmunoSEQ output held junction-only sequences without quality scores, so filtering differed. Method: immunoSEQ multiplex PCR; TCRdb's copy keeps in-frame clones and lacks some. V, J and clone size are taken as reported in that table, and D and trimming were inferred from the DNA itself. The sample lists hundreds of thousands of clones; about 95% were seen once.

The sequenced sample was naive CD4+ T cells sorted from blood. The subset was: CD45RA+ positively selected. The origin of this receptor is a woman in her thirties in good health. The gene calls are TRBV28 and TRBJ2-6; 7 nucleotides line up with TRBD1. CDR3 DNA: TGTGCCAGCAGTCCGAGTCAGGGGGTCTCTGGGGCCAACGTCCTGACTTTC. Residues: CASSPSQGVSGANVLTF.